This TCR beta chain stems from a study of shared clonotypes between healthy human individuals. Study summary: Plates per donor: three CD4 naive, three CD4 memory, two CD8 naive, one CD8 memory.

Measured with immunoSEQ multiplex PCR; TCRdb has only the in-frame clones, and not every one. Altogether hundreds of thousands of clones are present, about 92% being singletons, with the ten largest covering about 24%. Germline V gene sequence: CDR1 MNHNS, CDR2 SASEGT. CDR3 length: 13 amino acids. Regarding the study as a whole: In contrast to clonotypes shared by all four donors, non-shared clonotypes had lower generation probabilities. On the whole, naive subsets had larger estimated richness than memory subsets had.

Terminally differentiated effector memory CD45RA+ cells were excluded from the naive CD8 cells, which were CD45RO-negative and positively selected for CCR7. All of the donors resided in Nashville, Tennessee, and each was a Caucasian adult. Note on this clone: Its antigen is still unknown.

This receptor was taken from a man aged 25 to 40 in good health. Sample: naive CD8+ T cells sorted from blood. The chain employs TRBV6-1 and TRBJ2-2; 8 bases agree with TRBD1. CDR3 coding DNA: TGTGCAGGCGGACAGGGCGACACCGGGGAGCTGTTTTTT. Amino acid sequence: CAGGQGDTGELFF.